The 10 T cell receptor beta chains below come from one sample, sequenced in a study of CXCR3-negative and CXCR3-positive naive CD8 T cells. These receptors have no identified antigens. cDNA libraries for TRB were generated by 5' RACE incorporating UMI labels. Reprocessing the 5' RACE reads, TCRdb reports a single entry for every CDR3 protein and omits DNA. Its listing shows 140,000 to 150,000 distinct CDR3 sequences. Study results and caveats: CXCR3-positive naive cells had TRB CDR3s that were more hydrophobic than CXCR3-negative naive cells had.

Sequencing was done on a sample of naive CXCR3+ CD8+ T cells from blood. Subset meaning: CD45RO-CCR7+CD27+CD95- naive CD8+ T cells expressing CXCR3 (TNR3+). These receptors were obtained from a human donor in good health. Some clones in this sample may be carry-over from other donors' samples.

This chain uses TRBV29-1 with TRBJ2-3; checking the TCRdb D call of TRBD1 is not possible without DNA. The CDR3 spans 15 residues. Germline V gives CDR1 SQVTM, CDR2 ANQGSEA. The CDR3 loop reads CSVTSRGQGTDTQYF.

The chain carries TRBV7-9 and TRBJ2-7. Germline lookup yields CDR1 SEHNR and CDR2 FQNEAQ (reference sequence). The CDR3 length is 14 residues. The chain's CDR3 is CASSLAAGSYEQYF.

The chain employs TRBV29-1 and TRBJ2-1; as DNA is missing, the TRBD2 call by TCRdb cannot be tested. CDR1 SQVTM and CDR2 ANQGSEA come from the germline V gene. The CDR3 is 14 amino acids. The CDR3 region is CSVESSGVYNEQYF.

The chain couples TRBV25-1 to TRBJ2-2. CDR1 is MGHDK, CDR2 SYGVNS, per germline. CDR3 size: 11 residues. CDR3 residues: CASSDGGELFF.

The chain is built from TRBV28 and TRBJ2-7; TCRdb's D call of TRBD1 is untestable without DNA. The length of the CDR3 is 14 residues. The germline V gene encodes CDR1 MDHEN and CDR2 SYDVKM. CDR3 in amino acids: CASSLLDTSYEQYF.

The gene calls are TRBV13 and TRBJ1-1. The CDR3 is 13 amino acids. CDR1 is PRHDT, CDR2 FYEKMQ, per germline (reference sequence). The CDR3 loop is CASSLAIRTEAFF. Looking up the rest from reference TRBV13 and TRBJ1-1 gives the full variable domain: AAGVIQSPRHLIKEKRETATLKCYPIPRHDTVYWYQQGPGQDPQFLISFYEKMQSDKGSIPDRFSAQQFSDYHSELNMSSLELGDSALYFCASSLAIRTEAFFGQGTRLTVV.

The V call is TRBV14, the J call TRBJ1-2. The CDR3 is 18 amino acids. Germline CDR1 SGHDN, CDR2 FVKESK. The CDR3 loop reads CASSQGAEGGLWNYGYTF. Full variable domain (outside the CDR3, taken from reference TRBV14 and TRBJ1-2): EAGVTQFPSHSVIEKGQTVTLRCDPISGHDNLYWYRRVMGKEIKFLLHFVKESKQDESGMPNNRFLAERTGGTYSTLKVQPAELEDSGVYFCASSQGAEGGLWNYGYTFGSGTRLTVV.

The chain's CDR3 is CASSVDAGNPSEAFF. The V gene is TRBV9, the J gene TRBJ1-1; TCRdb proposes TRBD1, but this gene call is untestable without DNA. Germline V CDR1 and CDR2: SGDLS, YYNGEE. The CDR3 is 15 amino acids.

The chain is built from TRBV30 and TRBJ1-2; with no DNA, the TCRdb D assignment of TRBD1 cannot be verified. The CDR3 spans 16 residues. Germline V gives CDR1 GTSNPN, CDR2 SVGIG (reference sequence). CDR3 sequence reads: CAWSVSEGHINYGYTF.

This chain uses TRBV12-3 or TRBV12-4 with TRBJ1-5; TCRdb's D gene call, TRBD1, goes unchecked for lack of DNA. This CDR3 region has 15 residues. CDR3 in amino acids: CASSSGRESNQPQHF.